This TCR beta chain was captured by sequencing in a study of OX40 agonist ivuxolimab in advanced cancers. Study context: The diagnoses of dose-escalation patients were hepatocellular carcinoma, melanoma, renal cell or head and neck cancer. Study conclusions and caveats: Undetermined was the antigen specificity of the expanded peripheral T cells. Normalized T-cell clonal expansion was also low in a subset of nonresponders.

Enrollment shut out patients with autoimmune disease history or systemic immunosuppression. This CDR3 spans 13 amino acids. In germline, CDR1 is ENHRY, CDR2 SYGVKD. The V gene lost 8 bases and the J gene lost 3 bases, with 13 bases spanning the gap. On this clone itself: What it recognizes is unknown.

TCRdb's table, derived via immunoSEQ multiplex PCR, lists solely in-frame clones and lacks some. The sample contains about 72,000 clones, roughly 80% of which appear only once. The sequence derives from an adult with an advanced solid tumor such as melanoma, head and neck, liver or kidney cancer. This material consisted of CD4+ or CD8+ T cells sorted from blood, taken in a trial of the OX40 agonist ivuxolimab. The V gene is TRBV10-3, the J gene TRBJ1-2; weak D call: TRBD1 (5 bases). The CDR3 reads CAIGSAGYYGYTF. The DNA of the CDR3 is TGTGCCATCGGGTCGGCAGGGTACTATGGCTACACCTTC.